These T cell receptor beta chains were read from a single sample in a study of neurological immune-mediated disorders. One entry per CDR3 protein, called by TCRdb with MiXCR from the 5' RACE reads. The sample lists 45,000 to 50,000 distinct CDR3 sequences, just under 4.5% occurring once. The sample consisted of PBMCs. Every receptor here comes from an older woman with multiple sclerosis. Both conserved end residues are trimmed from each CDR3.

cdr3_length	v_call	j_call	cdr3_aa
10	TRBV5-5	TRBJ1-1	ASSLTNTEAF
14	TRBV20-1	TRBJ2-3	SATSFIDRNTDTQY
13	TRBV10-3	TRBJ2-3	AISRLAEGTDTQY
12	TRBV27	TRBJ2-5	ASSFSGGGETQY
12	TRBV12-3/TRBV12-4	TRBJ1-1	ASSLTGPSAEAF
12	TRBV10-3	TRBJ2-3	AINGGSSTDTQY
12	TRBV10-3	TRBJ2-4	AISGDLAKNIQY
12	TRBV12-3/TRBV12-4	TRBJ2-5	ASSWGIVQETQY
12	TRBV3-1	TRBJ2-1	ASSQDRAANEQF
12	TRBV7-6	TRBJ2-5	ASSPGSVQETQY
14	TRBV10-3	TRBJ2-4	AISEGGWAFKNIQY
10	TRBV20-1	TRBJ1-1	SAKGQNTEAF
14	TRBV6-2/TRBV6-3	TRBJ2-3	ASSPVWASGTDTQY
13	TRBV15	TRBJ2-1	ATSRDSTGANEQF
16	TRBV4-1	TRBJ1-6	ASSQGFSGTADNSPLH
14	TRBV5-1	TRBJ2-3	ASSSNPGVGTDTQY
15	TRBV28	TRBJ2-7	ASSPLGLAGTTFEQY
13	TRBV7-2	TRBJ2-3	ASSLLRGQTDTQY
14	TRBV7-2	TRBJ2-3	ASTATSGRPTDTQY
15	TRBV20-1	TRBJ2-1	SARPFRGGSSYNEQF
12	TRBV19	TRBJ2-5	ASNADRGRETQY
13	TRBV12-3/TRBV12-4	TRBJ2-7	ASSLAAGISYEQY
13	TRBV10-3	TRBJ2-7	AISPQGKISYEQY
11	TRBV7-2	TRBJ1-2	ASSELQGFGYT
13	TRBV5-1	TRBJ2-5	ASSFQDSSGETQY
10	TRBV29-1	TRBJ2-3	SVEGITDTQY
10	TRBV5-6	TRBJ2-7	ASSLDRYEQY
12	TRBV7-2	TRBJ2-2	ASSPGLDTGELF
12	TRBV9	TRBJ1-1	ASSKSGGASEAF
11	TRBV6-4	TRBJ2-1	ASSGESGGEQF
12	TRBV3-1	TRBJ2-5	ASSQLEVQETQY
12	TRBV18	TRBJ1-2	ASSPVSGGNGYT
12	TRBV27	TRBJ2-7	ASSWQGLGYEQY
10	TRBV29-1	TRBJ1-1	SVGTGNTEAF
13	TRBV10-3	TRBJ1-2	AITLSGGGGYGYT
11	TRBV6-2/TRBV6-3	TRBJ2-5	ASSYGREETQY
11	TRBV24-1	TRBJ1-2	ATSDRGLYGYT
13	TRBV20-1	TRBJ2-3	SARGQSGTTDTQY
13	TRBV5-5	TRBJ1-1	ASSLIPQGVTEAF
15	TRBV5-1	TRBJ2-3	ASSLDPAGASTDTQY
12	TRBV20-1	TRBJ2-7	SAPVERSGTKQY
13	TRBV7-2	TRBJ1-1	ASSLDGVLNTEAF
14	TRBV4-1	TRBJ2-1	ASSQEERSSYNEQF
14	TRBV7-9	TRBJ2-3	ASSLTPGQPTDTQY
12	TRBV5-1	TRBJ2-7	ASSWDGFSYEQY
11	TRBV29-1	TRBJ2-1	SVKTSGYNEQF
10	TRBV20-1	TRBJ1-2	SGGQGALGYT
9	TRBV3-1	TRBJ2-5	ASSQGPTQY
12	TRBV7-3	TRBJ1-1	ASARGGFNTEAF
12	TRBV12-3/TRBV12-4	TRBJ1-1	ASRITGLGTEAF
12	TRBV5-1	TRBJ2-1	ASSVQGEGLEQF
14	TRBV3-1	TRBJ1-2	ASSHTGTGGRYGYT
9	TRBV20-1	TRBJ2-3	SAMGLGTQY
11	TRBV5-1	TRBJ2-7	ASSPDVAYEQY
12	TRBV10-3	TRBJ2-5	AISESRQEETQY
12	TRBV29-1	TRBJ2-2	SGGSASGTGELF
10	TRBV6-2/TRBV6-3	TRBJ2-7	ASSEQGYEQY
14	TRBV4-3	TRBJ2-7	ASSQDWDSLYYEQY
12	TRBV28	TRBJ2-6	ASSSESGANVLT